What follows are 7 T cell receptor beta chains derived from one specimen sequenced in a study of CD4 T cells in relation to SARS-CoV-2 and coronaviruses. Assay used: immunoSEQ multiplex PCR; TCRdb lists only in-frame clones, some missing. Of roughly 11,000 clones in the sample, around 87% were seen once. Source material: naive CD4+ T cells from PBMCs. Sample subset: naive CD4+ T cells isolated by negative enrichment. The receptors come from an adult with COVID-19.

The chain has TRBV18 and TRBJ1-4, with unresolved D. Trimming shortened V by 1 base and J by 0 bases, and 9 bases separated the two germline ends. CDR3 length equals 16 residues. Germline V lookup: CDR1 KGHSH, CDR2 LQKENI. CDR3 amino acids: CASSPLPWATNEKLFF. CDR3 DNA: TGTGCCAGCTCACCACTCCCTTGGGCAACTAATGAAAAACTGTTTTTT.

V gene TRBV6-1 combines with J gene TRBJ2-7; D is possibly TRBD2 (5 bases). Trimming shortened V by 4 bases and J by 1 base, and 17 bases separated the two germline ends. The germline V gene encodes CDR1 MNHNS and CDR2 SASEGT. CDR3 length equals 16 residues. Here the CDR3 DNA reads TGTGCCAGCAGTGCCCTAACTAGTCCAACGTCCTACGAGCAGTACTTC. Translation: CASSALTSPTSYEQYF.

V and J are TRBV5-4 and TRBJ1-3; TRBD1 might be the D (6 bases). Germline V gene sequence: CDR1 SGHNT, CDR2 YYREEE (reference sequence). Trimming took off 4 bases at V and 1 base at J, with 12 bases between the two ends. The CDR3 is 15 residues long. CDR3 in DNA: TGTGCCAGCAGCCAAAAACAGGGTTCTGGAAACACCATATATTTT. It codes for CASSQKQGSGNTIYF.

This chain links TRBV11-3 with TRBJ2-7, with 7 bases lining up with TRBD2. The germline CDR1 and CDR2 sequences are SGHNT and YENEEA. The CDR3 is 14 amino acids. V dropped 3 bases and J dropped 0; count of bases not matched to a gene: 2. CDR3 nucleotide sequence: TGTGCCAGCAGCTTGGGGGGGAGCTCCTACGAGCAGTACTTC. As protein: CASSLGGSSYEQYF. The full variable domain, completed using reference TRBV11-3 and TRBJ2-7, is EAGVVQSPRYKIIEKKQPVAFWCNPISGHNTLYWYLQNLGQGPELLIRYENEEAVDDSQLPKDRFSAERLKGVDSTLKIQPAELGDSAVYLCASSLGGSSYEQYFGPGTRLTVT.

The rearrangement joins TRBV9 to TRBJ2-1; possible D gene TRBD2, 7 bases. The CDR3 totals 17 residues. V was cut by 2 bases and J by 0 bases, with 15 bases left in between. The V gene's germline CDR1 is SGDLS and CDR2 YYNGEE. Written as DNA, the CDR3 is TGTGCCAGCAGCGTTATCGGGGGGCCGAGCTCCTACAATGAGCAGTTCTTC. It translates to CASSVIGGPSSYNEQFF.

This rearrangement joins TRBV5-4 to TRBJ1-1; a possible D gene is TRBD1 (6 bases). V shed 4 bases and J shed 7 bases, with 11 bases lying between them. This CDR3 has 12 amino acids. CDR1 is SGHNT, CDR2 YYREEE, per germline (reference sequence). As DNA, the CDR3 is TGTGCCAGCAGCCTGACAGGACTTGAAGCTTTCTTT. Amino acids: CASSLTGLEAFF.

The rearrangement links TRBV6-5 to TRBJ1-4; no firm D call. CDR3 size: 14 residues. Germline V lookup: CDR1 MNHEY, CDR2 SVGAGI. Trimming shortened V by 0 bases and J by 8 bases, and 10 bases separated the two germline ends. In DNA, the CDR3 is TGTGCCAGCAGTTACTCCCGCCAGGTCGAAAAACTGTTTTTT. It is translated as CASSYSRQVEKLFF.